In its sample, the clone carrying this T cell receptor beta chain was seen many times. Its specificity is unknown. Building the TCR beta libraries relied on iRepertoire HTBI primers, and CDR3 regions underwent Arm-PCR. A single record per CDR3 protein comes from TCRdb applying MiXCR to the multiplex PCR reads. The repertoire consists of about 220,000 distinct CDR3 sequences, with around a fifth occurring once and the leading ten covering about an eighth. Germline lookup yields CDR1 KGHSH and CDR2 LQKENI. The CDR3 totals 14 residues. V lost 3 bases, J lost 7 bases, and 13 bases lay in between. Noted time point: newly diagnosed GD, antithyroid drugs for less than 3 months. TCR sequences were obtained from RNA taken from PBMCs. The data originate from a study of regulatory T cells in long-lasting Graves disease. Study conclusions and caveats: There was favoring of TRBV28, TRBJ1-2 and TRBJ2-5 in persistent disease.

The data were also submitted as part of a second study, on T cells in Graves' hyperthyroidism and ophthalmopathy.

This specimen consisted of peripheral blood mononuclear cells (PBMCs), obtained at new diagnosis, from a patient treated with antithyroid drugs. V usage is TRBV18 and J usage is TRBJ2-1, with D perhaps given as TRBD1 or TRBD2 (5 bases each). The sequence derives from a woman under 40 with Graves disease. CDR3 sequence reads: CASSPGTAKNEQFF. CDR3 sequence (DNA): TGTGCCAGCTCACCCGGGACCGCCAAAAATGAGCAGTTCTTC. Variable domain in full (rest from reference TRBV18 and TRBJ2-1): NAGVMQNPRHLVRRRGQEARLRCSPMKGHSHVYWYRQLPEEGLKFMVYLQKENIIDESGMPKERFSAEFPKEGPSILRIQQVVRGDSAAYFCASSPGTAKNEQFFGPGTRLTVL.